These 18 T cell receptor beta chains share one sample of origin, sequenced in a study of long-term antiretroviral therapy in people with HIV. Survey-level immunoSEQ v3.0 assays were run. TCRdb's table, derived via immunoSEQ multiplex PCR, lists solely in-frame clones and lacks some. The sample carries about 27,000 clones, 80% to 90% recorded once. Sequenced material: unsorted PBMCs, taken 3 years after starting antiretroviral therapy. These receptors all stem from a man aged 35-49 years with HIV.

The chain couples TRBV19 to TRBJ1-1; the D is unclear. This CDR3 is 14 amino acids long. V dropped 3 bases and J dropped 0 bases, with 8 bases sitting between them. Germline CDR1 LNHDA, CDR2 SQIVND (reference sequence). The CDR3 DNA sequence: TGTGCCAGTAGTATGAACAGACTGAACACTGAAGCTTTCTTT. It encodes CASSMNRLNTEAFF.

The CDR3 bases are TGTGCCAGCAGCCCTGGGACAGAATACACCGGGGAGCTGTTTTTT. This translates into CASSPGTEYTGELFF. The J gene is TRBJ2-2, the V gene TRBV7-2; 7 bases are a match to TRBD1. In germline, CDR1 is SGHTA, CDR2 FQGNSA. V was pared by 5 bases and J by 3 bases, with 6 bases of the junction left unmatched. CDR3 length equals 15 residues.

A few counts support this clone. V usage is TRBV7-9 and J usage is TRBJ2-2; no clear D. Looked up from germline, CDR1 is SEHNR and CDR2 is FQNEAQ (reference sequence). The CDR3 contains 16 residues. V was clipped by 2 bases and J by 6 bases, with 16 bases between them. In nucleotides, the CDR3 is TGTGCCAGCAGCTTACTCCTATCGTTGGATTCCGGGGAGCTGTTTTTT. Translated, it gives CASSLLLSLDSGELFF.

The genes are TRBV5-6 and TRBJ1-2; no clear D gene. CDR1 and CDR2 from the germline V gene are SGHDT and YYEEEE. V was clipped by 4 bases and J by 2 bases, with 15 bases between them. The CDR3 contains 15 residues. CDR3 loop: CASSPIKYQNYGYTF. For the CDR3, the DNA is TGTGCCAGCAGCCCAATCAAGTACCAGAACTATGGCTACACCTTC.

In its sample, this clone was seen a few times. This chain connects TRBV25-1 to TRBJ1-6; no clear D. Germline lookup yields CDR1 MGHDK and CDR2 SYGVNS. The CDR3 runs 13 residues. V was shortened by 1 base and J by 7 bases, with 5 bases between the two germline ends. In DNA, the CDR3 is TGTGCCAGCAGTGAATTGGGGAATTCACCCCTCCACTTT. Protein: CASSELGNSPLHF.

The CDR3 spells CASNPGHLNTGELFF. CDR3 sequence (DNA): TGTGCCAGCAACCCGGGACACTTGAACACCGGGGAGCTGTTTTTT. The chain employs TRBV9 and TRBJ2-2; D is perhaps TRBD1 (6 bases). Trimming removed 6 bases at V and 1 base at J, with 13 bases between. The CDR3 totals 15 residues. Per the germline V gene, CDR1 is SGDLS and CDR2 is YYNGEE.

This rearrangement joins TRBV29-1 to TRBJ2-2; no clear D gene. The length of the CDR3 is 16 residues. The ends were cut back, 6 bases at V and 1 base at J, with 18 bases in the middle. Per the germline V gene, CDR1 is SQVTM and CDR2 is ANQGSEA. The CDR3 sequence: CSVAGPLGGNTGELFF. Written as DNA, the CDR3 is TGCAGCGTAGCAGGACCCCTGGGCGGGAACACCGGGGAGCTGTTTTTT.

This chain joins TRBV19 and TRBJ1-5, with a tentative D call TRBD1 (5 bases). CDR1 LNHDA and CDR2 SQIVND come from the germline V gene (reference sequence). The CDR3 is 15 amino acids. Trimming took 5 bases from V and 1 from J, leaving 12 bases between them. The CDR3 bases are TGTGCCAGTAGTCTTGCGCAGGGAAGCAATCAGCCCCAGCATTTT. It codes for CASSLAQGSNQPQHF.

The sample holds a few counts of this clone. The gene calls are TRBV28 and TRBJ2-2; D is ambiguous. The CDR3 covers 14 residues. The germline gives CDR1 MDHEN, CDR2 SYDVKM. The V gene lost 7 bases and the J gene lost 1 base, with 10 bases spanning the gap. DNA of the CDR3: TGTGCCAGCAACCCGGGCCAGAACACCGGGGAGCTGTTTTTT. Translating it yields CASNPGQNTGELFF.

V is TRBV19 and J is TRBJ1-3; D is possibly TRBD1 (5 bases). Germline CDR1 reads LNHDA; CDR2 reads SQIVND (reference sequence). V was trimmed by 5 bases and J by 3 bases, leaving 8 bases between them. The CDR3 has 13 amino acids. DNA of the CDR3: TGTGCCAGTAGTCTCAGGGATGGAAACACCATATATTTT. It translates to CASSLRDGNTIYF.

V is TRBV9 and J is TRBJ1-2; weak D call: TRBD1 (5 bases). Trimming shortened V by 7 bases and J by 1 base, and 20 bases separated the two germline ends. Looked up from germline, CDR1 is SGDLS and CDR2 is YYNGEE. The CDR3 length is 16 residues. The CDR3, as DNA: TGTGCCAGCGCCCCGGGGGGTCCCAGTAATAACTATGGCTACACCTTC. As protein: CASAPGGPSNNYGYTF.

This chain joins TRBV6-6 and TRBJ1-5, with a weak D call TRBD1 (6 bases). Germline V gene sequence: CDR1 MNHNY, CDR2 SVGAGI (reference sequence). The CDR3 loop spans 16 amino acids. V was shortened by 6 bases and J by 4 bases, with 19 bases between the two germline ends. The CDR3 DNA follows: TGTGCCAGCAGGCCAGGGGACTACGCTGGGAATCAGCCCCAGCATTTT. It specifies CASRPGDYAGNQPQHF.

The chain recombines TRBV23-1 with TRBJ2-2; 7 positions match TRBD2. TRBV23-1 counts as an open reading frame of uncertain function. The V segment lost 2 bases and the J segment 4 bases; nucleotides outside the gene matches: 7. This CDR3 contains 16 residues. CDR3 coding DNA: TGCGCCAGCAGTCAAGAAGTCTCGGGGGGCACCGGGGAGCTGTTTTTT. Amino acid sequence: CASSQEVSGGTGELFF.

The V call is TRBV4-1, the J call TRBJ1-1; perhaps TRBD1 as D (5 bases). The CDR3 runs to 14 residues. The germline gives CDR1 MGHRA, CDR2 YSYEKL. The ends were cut back, 0 bases at V and 7 bases at J, with 12 bases in the middle. The CDR3 is CASSQDRVRGEAFF. The CDR3 region has the DNA TGCGCCAGCAGCCAAGATCGGGTAAGGGGTGAAGCTTTCTTT.

The chain joins TRBV27 to TRBJ2-2; D remains ambiguous. V was trimmed by 6 bases and J by 6 bases, leaving 14 bases between them. The CDR3 contains 14 residues. Germline CDR1 reads MNHEY; CDR2 reads SMNVEV (reference sequence). The CDR3 protein is CASSLTMAAGELFF. The CDR3 nucleotides read TGTGCCAGCAGCCTAACCATGGCTGCCGGGGAGCTGTTTTTT.

The genes are TRBV9 and TRBJ2-2; 7 nucleotides align to TRBD2. The CDR3 is 15 amino acids. The J segment lost 5 bases and the V segment lost 3 bases, leaving 7 bases of the junction unmatched. CDR1 and CDR2 (germline): SGDLS, YYNGEE. The CDR3 here is CASSARGSQTGELFF. CDR3 coding DNA: TGTGCCAGCAGCGCGCGCGGGAGTCAGACCGGGGAGCTGTTTTTT.

The V call is TRBV15, the J call TRBJ2-5; D unresolved. This CDR3 spans 14 amino acids. V gave up 0 bases and J gave up 2 bases, with 7 bases separating them. Germline CDR1 reads LNHNV; CDR2 reads YYDKDF (reference sequence). CDR3: CATSRDALQETQYF. In DNA form, the CDR3 reads TGTGCCACCAGCAGAGATGCCCTACAAGAGACCCAGTACTTC. The entire variable domain, with the rest obtained from reference TRBV15 and TRBJ2-5, is as follows: DAMVIQNPRYQVTQFGKPVTLSCSQTLNHNVMYWYQQKSSQAPKLLFHYYDKDFNNEADTPDNFQSRRPNTSFCFLDIRSPGLGDTAMYLCATSRDALQETQYFGPGTRLLVL.

V is TRBV10-2 and J is TRBJ2-1, with D unclear. In germline, CDR1 is WSHSY, CDR2 SAAADI. V was cut by 4 bases and J by 0 bases, with 10 bases left in between. The CDR3 is made up of 15 amino acids. CDR3 loop: CASSVALSSYNEQFF. CDR3 DNA sequence: TGCGCCAGCAGTGTGGCTCTTAGCTCCTACAATGAGCAGTTCTTC.